One sample yielded the 17 T cell receptor beta chains listed below, sequenced in a study of blood T cell repertoires in COVID-19. Clones were read by immunoSEQ multiplex PCR, and TCRdb kept only the in-frame ones, dropping some. Of over 150,000 clones listed, roughly four fifths are singletons. The specimen was PBMCs or T cells enriched from blood (not recorded which). The receptors come from a middle-aged man who had recovered from COVID-19.

V gene TRBV6-2 or TRBV6-3 combines with J gene TRBJ2-1, with 10 positions matching TRBD2. CDR3 length: 15 amino acids. CDR1 is MNHEY and CDR2 is SVGEGT in the germline V gene. J was trimmed by 9 bases and V by 4 bases; bases with no gene match: 9. The CDR3 region has the DNA TGTGCCAGCAGTTCAATGCTAGCGGGAGAGGGTGAGCAGTTCTTC. Encoded protein: CASSSMLAGEGEQFF.

This clone has more than one count but fewer than ten. The chain is built from TRBV7-8 and TRBJ2-7, with D perhaps TRBD1 (6 bases). Germline-derived CDR1 and CDR2 are SGHVS and FQNEAQ. V was cut by 7 bases and J by 2 bases, with 15 bases left in between. The CDR3 has 14 residues. In nucleotides, the CDR3 is TGTGCCAGCACCCCAGGGGCGTGGACCTACGAGCAGTACGTC. Protein sequence: CASTPGAWTYEQYV.

The V gene is TRBV7-9, the J gene TRBJ1-1, with no clear D. Germline CDR1 reads SEHNR; CDR2 reads FQNEAQ (reference sequence). V lost 1 base and J lost 7, with 10 bases in between. The CDR3 runs 13 residues. The CDR3 nucleotides read TGTGCCAGCAGCTTAGAAGTGCCCGGTGAAGCTTTCTTT. It is translated as CASSLEVPGEAFF.

There are a few counts of this clone. The chain couples TRBV6-5 to TRBJ1-2; 10 bases match TRBD1. The CDR3 consists of 15 residues. CDR1 is MNHEY, CDR2 SVGAGI, per germline. The J segment lost 8 bases and the V segment lost 5 bases, leaving 11 bases of the junction unmatched. CDR3 residues: CASSPQRDRGYGYTF. DNA for the CDR3: TGTGCCAGCAGTCCCCAACGGGACAGGGGTTACGGCTACACCTTC.

The chain is built from TRBV28 and TRBJ2-7, with TRBD1 matching over 8 bases. Germline CDR1 and CDR2: MDHEN and SYDVKM. The CDR3 contains 13 residues. V dropped 10 bases and J dropped 2; count of bases not matched to a gene: 7. The CDR3 protein is CATTGQGPYEQYF. The CDR3 bases are TGTGCCACCACTGGACAGGGCCCCTACGAGCAGTACTTC.

This clone was detected only once. DNA for the CDR3: TGTGCCACCAGTGATTCGGACAGTAATTCACCCCTCCACTTT. It translates to CATSDSDSNSPLHF. The rearrangement joins TRBV24-1 to TRBJ1-6, with D possibly being TRBD1 (6 bases). Germline CDR1 reads KGHDR; CDR2 reads SFDVKD. V was shortened by 2 bases and J by 6 bases, with 7 bases between the two germline ends. The CDR3 spans 14 residues.

V is TRBV18 and J is TRBJ1-1; 7 nucleotides line up with TRBD1. Trimming took 2 bases from V and 3 from J; bases not matched to a gene: 9. Looked up from germline, CDR1 is KGHSH and CDR2 is LQKENI. This CDR3 has 16 residues. The CDR3 nucleotides are TGTGCCAGCTCACCAGCAATCCTCACAGGGGACACTGAAGCTTTCTTT. The encoded protein is CASSPAILTGDTEAFF.

J is TRBJ2-1 and V is TRBV11-2; 10 nucleotides line up with TRBD2. V lost 5 bases to trimming and J lost 9 bases; unmatched junction nucleotides: 10. This CDR3 is 15 amino acids long. The germline V gene has CDR1 SGHAT and CDR2 FQNNGV. The CDR3 nucleotides read TGTGCCAGCAGCCCCTCTCTAGCGGGAGTGGCTGAGCAGTTCTTC. Protein sequence: CASSPSLAGVAEQFF.

V gene TRBV28 combines with J gene TRBJ1-1; 9 bases agree with TRBD1. The J segment lost 2 bases and the V segment lost 6 bases, leaving 7 bases of the junction unmatched. Germline V CDR1 and CDR2: MDHEN, SYDVKM. The CDR3 spans 15 residues. CDR3: CASRDRGIKNTEAFF. The CDR3 DNA reads as TGTGCCAGCAGAGACAGGGGGATAAAAAACACTGAAGCTTTCTTT.

This rearrangement joins TRBV24-1 to TRBJ1-4, with 7 bases aligning to TRBD1. CDR1 and CDR2 from the germline V gene are KGHDR and SFDVKD. The CDR3 covers 14 residues. Trimming removed 12 bases from V and 4 bases from J; junction bases left unmatched: 10. This CDR3 reads CASRQGEFNEKLFF. CDR3 sequence (DNA): TGTGCCTCGAGACAGGGCGAATTTAATGAAAAACTGTTTTTT.

The chain carries TRBV7-9 and TRBJ1-1, with TRBD1 matching over 7 bases. The germline gives CDR1 SEHNR, CDR2 FQNEAQ (reference sequence). The CDR3 contains 15 residues. The trim removed 3 bases at V and 3 bases at J, leaving 7 bases unmatched. This CDR3 reads CASSFDRDRYTEAFF. The CDR3 coding sequence is TGTGCCAGCAGCTTCGACAGGGATCGTTACACTGAAGCTTTCTTT.

The chain couples TRBV6-5 to TRBJ1-4; D might be TRBD1 (5 bases). Looked up from germline, CDR1 is MNHEY and CDR2 is SVGAGI. The ends were cut back, 2 bases at V and 11 bases at J, with 18 bases in the middle. The CDR3 loop spans 15 amino acids. CDR3 DNA: TGTGCCAGCAGTTACAACCCGGGGGAGGTGGCCAAACTGTTTTTT. It encodes CASSYNPGEVAKLFF.

This chain connects TRBV7-9 to TRBJ2-7; D is ambiguous. The CDR3 spans 11 residues. In germline, CDR1 is SEHNR, CDR2 FQNEAQ (reference sequence). V dropped 5 bases and J dropped 5 bases, with 7 bases sitting between them. Here the CDR3 reads CASSPFDEQYF. CDR3 sequence (DNA): TGTGCCAGCAGCCCCTTCGACGAGCAGTACTTC.

The chain uses TRBV28 and TRBJ1-6, with D unclear. The germline CDR1 and CDR2 sequences are MDHEN and SYDVKM. Trimming left V 6 bases short and J 10 bases short, with 13 bases between. The CDR3 sequence is 13 residues long. CDR3 in amino acids: CASRPGIWSPLHF. CDR3 DNA sequence: TGTGCCAGCAGACCCGGGATTTGGTCACCCCTCCACTTT.

This clone was seen only a few times. The chain couples TRBV5-6 to TRBJ1-4; D is uncertain. Trimming left V 0 bases short and J 8 bases short, with 8 bases between. Germline V gene data show CDR1 as SGHDT and CDR2 as YYEEEE. The CDR3 is 13 amino acids. The CDR3 bases are TGTGCCAGCAGCTTGGCCTCGGGAGAAAAACTGTTTTTT. Its translation is CASSLASGEKLFF.

The chain employs TRBV18 and TRBJ1-2; TRBD1 agrees at 12 bases. Germline V gene data show CDR1 as KGHSH and CDR2 as LQKENI. The CDR3 is made up of 18 amino acids. V shed 5 bases, J shed 0 bases, and the junction held 10 bases outside the gene matches. The CDR3 loop is CASSKGQGALNPNYGYTF. The CDR3 DNA reads as TGTGCCAGCTCAAAGGGACAGGGGGCTCTTAACCCTAACTATGGCTACACCTTC.

The rearrangement uses TRBV4-1 and TRBJ2-1; D ambiguous. The CDR3 consists of 15 residues. V shed 0 bases and J shed 1 base, with 7 bases lying between them. Germline loops: CDR1 MGHRA, CDR2 YSYEKL. CDR3 loop: CASSQDHGSYNEQFF. CDR3 nucleotides: TGCGCCAGCAGCCAAGATCACGGGTCCTACAATGAGCAGTTCTTC.